This TCR beta chain emerged from a study of post-analysis software for immune sequencing data. The study's findings and limits: Compared with controls, patients had more of about 5 TRBV segments, including TRBV5-6, TRBV5-1 and TRBV20-1. Multiple sclerosis patients showed significantly lower normalized Chao1 diversity than controls did. Those samples that were prepared in the same batch co-clustered strongly by F measure.

Sequencing libraries made from TCR beta cDNA carried unique molecular identifiers. T cells numbering about 0.9 to 10 million yielded cDNA molecules that totaled roughly 500,000. TCRdb processed the PCR reads anew with MiXCR; each CDR3 protein has one entry. The profile shows about 430,000 distinct CDR3 sequences, 35% to 45% of them singletons. In this sample, this clonotype turned up a few times. Its antigen is unknown. Germline lookup yields CDR1 SNHLY and CDR2 FYNNEI. The junction had 9 bases not matched to a gene; V was cut back by 6 bases and J by 2 bases. The CDR3 is 15 residues long. Source material: blood. The chain joins TRBV2 to TRBJ2-7, with 8 bases identical to TRBD2. The TCR originated in a girl aged 2-15 years with multiple sclerosis. This chain's CDR3 is CASRAFSGETYEQYF. CDR3 DNA sequence: TGTGCCAGCAGGGCATTTAGCGGGGAGACCTACGAGCAGTACTTC.